This paragraph covers one T cell receptor (beta chain) sequence. The target of this receptor is not known. Reading the germline V gene (reference sequence) gives CDR1 LNHDA and CDR2 SQIVND. Trimming removed 0 bases from V and 0 bases from J, leaving 6 bases between the germline ends. The CDR3 sequence holds 14 residues, the cysteine and phenylalanine included. The DNA shown is the 42-base CDR3, in frame from base 1. The data were obtained in a study of cytomegalovirus exposure and HLA in healthy donors (dated 2017 in TCRdb). With respect to the entire study: An earlier analysis of some 600 of the donors reported roughly 300 Gb of sequence data and some 110 million unique TCR beta sequences obtained from around 180 million T cells. An early release that covered 640 HLA-typed donors contained 250 to 350 gigabases of sequencing data and tens of millions of unique TCR sequences. Of the 300 to 500 genotyped donors, 75% to 85% were placed in the genetic ancestry cluster associated with self-reported Caucasian donors. The study aimed to test whether cataloging public T cell receptors could reveal signatures of past pathogen exposure. The study used immunosequencing to profile the T cell repertoires of approximately 650 subjects and linked those repertoires to cytomegalovirus serostatus. Along with the approximately 650-subject first cohort, a separate validation cohort of 120 different subjects was used. High-throughput TCR immunosequencing, statistical association of individual TCRs with disease status, and machine learning were combined to predict cytomegalovirus infection status. To study patterns of TCR occurrence, a later analysis re-analyzed previously published TCR beta repertoires from 600 to 750 donors and added high-resolution HLA genotyping. Rather than drawing on any new phenotypic data, the later analysis identified candidate immune exposures from TCR beta sequences and the way those sequences occurred across donors. To decide whether each TCR beta V gene segment behaved as functional or pseudogenic, an earlier analysis of nearly 600 of the donors relied on high-throughput TCR beta sequencing. Alongside the repertoire data, information on donor age, sex, ethnicity and CMV serostatus was compiled. In a later genetic analysis, genome-wide SNP genotypes for 398 of the 666 donors were used, and that subset was treated as a discovery cohort. Every repertoire in the discovery cohort had been generated on one and the same sequencing platform. HLA typing included class I and class II loci at four-digit resolution. Typing coverage varied by locus: roughly 629-630 donors for A, B, C, DRB1 and DQB1; about 520 for DQA1; approximately 610 for DPA1; approximately 490 for DPB1. Because of strong linkage in the cohort, roughly 5 DR-DQ haplotypes were treated as single units for association and clustering. On average, roughly 240,000 unique TCR beta nucleotide sequences were sequenced per donor among some 430 genotyped donors of the cohort, with roughly 20% of those sequences being non-productive. Study-wide conclusions, independent of this receptor: The presence/absence analyses assumed that sequencing depth was roughly uniform across donors, and that assumption may not be true. A later analysis associated some 17,000 TCR beta sequences with specific HLA alleles at a false discovery rate of 0.05. In a later genetic analysis, a missense DCLRE1C variant was associated with V-gene and J-gene trimming of TCR beta chains, and the association was replicated in an independent cohort. The authors suggested that the approach could potentially be generalized to other disease states and immunological phenotypes. According to a later analysis, most CMV-associated TCR beta chains appeared to be HLA-restricted, and the HLA associations seemed to be driven largely by CMV exposure. Because counts were too low, approximately 18 rarely observed V segments, including chromosome 9 orphons, were excluded from the earlier analysis of fewer than 650 of the donors. According to a later analysis, TCR association rates differed among HLA loci, with DRB1 alleles showing the most associated TCRs and HLA-C alleles showing the fewest. Linkage disequilibrium might explain the correlated functional status among segregating V segments, but an unknown experimental factor could not be excluded. Some IMGT-functional V segments, including TRBV6-2 and TRBV6-3, could not be distinguished by the 87-base-pair reads and were therefore excluded. The study listed 164 TCR beta chains as associated with cytomegalovirus. Compared with equally common non-associated chains, HLA-associated TCR beta chains in a later analysis were more clonally expanded and had lower generation probabilities. Most TCR sequences were observed very rarely across donors, whereas some public TCRs were present in many individuals. Because HLA typing was missing for some donors at each locus, association tests included only the typed subset. A further reported finding was that TCR beta sequences accurately predicted the HLA-A and HLA-B alleles for most subjects in the first cohort. A few of the identified cytomegalovirus-associated TCR beta chains were confirmed in vitro to be specific for cytomegalovirus antigens. When HLA alleles, especially DR and DQ, strongly co-occurred, TCR associations were difficult to assign to individual alleles. In a later genetic analysis, fewer N-insertions in productive TCRs were reported among donors in an Asian-associated ancestry cluster than the approximately 630-donor mean. A cluster of highly shared sequence variants was judged likely to be a technical artifact of the sequencing pipeline. The classifier was reported to diagnose cytomegalovirus status with high specificity and sensitivity in both the original and validation cohorts. CMV serostatus was the only immune exposure information available for the cohort. Several of the top co-occurrence clusters appeared to be linked to parvovirus B19, influenza, CMV and Epstein-Barr virus, according to a later analysis. In an earlier analysis of some 550 of the donors, most TCR beta V segments were observed in productive rearrangements about 90% or about 30% of the time, broadly matching IMGT annotations. Only TCR beta chains were sequenced in this cohort, and the absence of alpha or paired-chain data limited detectable features.

Library generation was performed with the immunoSEQ multiplex PCR assay. A mixture of 60 forward primers for TCR Vbeta segments and 13 reverse primers for TCR Jbeta segments was used in the multiplex PCR. A multiplex PCR assay on genomic DNA amplified the CDR3 region of rearranged TCR beta genes. The amplified TCR beta libraries were sequenced on the Illumina HiSeq System as 87-base-pair reads. The paper's data handling went like this. A later analysis counted approximately 74 million unique TCR beta chains across the 690 or so repertoires, and roughly 11 million of these chains were shared by at least two donors. Raw reads were error-corrected and collapsed into unique sequences by a nearest-neighbor algorithm in which closely related sequences were merged to remove PCR and sequencing errors. CDR3 sequences were aligned to IMGT reference sequences to assign V, D and J gene segments. For a sequence to be retained, a match of at least six nucleotides was required to both a V gene segment and a J gene segment. Rearrangements were called productive when the CDR3 lacked stop codons and stayed in frame with V and J; all others were non-productive. CDR3 was defined by IMGT convention, running from the second conserved V-encoded cysteine to the conserved J-encoded phenylalanine. The earlier analysis of roughly 590 of the donors excluded any sequence lacking an unambiguous match to a single V gene segment. An earlier analysis of around 600 of the donors classified V segments as functional when productive rearrangements were above 56.7% and as segregating when the standard deviation between donors was above 5%. A statistical classification framework was built for diagnosing cytomegalovirus status from the catalog of TCR beta chain sequences. In a later analysis, TCR nucleotide sequences were compared against IMGT/GENE-DB human TR gene sequences so that V and J genes could be assigned. A later analysis assigned CDR3 sequences and most-parsimonious VDJ recombination scenarios with the TCRdist pipeline. In a later analysis, every TCR beta chain was defined by the combination of its CDR3 amino acid sequence and its V-gene family, and reads without a unique V-gene family were dropped. As a way to deal with suspected cross-contamination and a sequencing artifact, a later analysis dropped 640 or so nucleotide sequences that were highly shared and had low generation probability. In a later analysis, a clonal expansion index for each public chain was calculated from normalized within-repertoire ranks of inferred template counts. In a later analysis, generation probabilities were computed with a VDJ recombination model fitted to out-of-frame rearrangements, and the resulting probabilities were checked against IGoR. In a later analysis, TCR-TCR, TCR-HLA and TCR-CMV co-occurrence was scored with hypergeometric tests, and a repertoire-size bias correction was applied to TCR pairs. In a later analysis, false discovery rates were estimated by permuting HLA or CMV assignments 20 times. In a later analysis, co-occurring TCRs were grouped with DBSCAN, and TCRdist sequence similarity was added when clustering was performed within HLA-allele-positive subsets. Repertoires with fewer than 30,000 or more than 120,000 public chains were left out of co-occurrence clustering, as were about 5 repertoires with anomalous nucleotide sharing. TCRdb stores this immuneACCESS table with in-frame sequences only. Part of the clones is absent; in the studies checked, under half of the shortfall reflects unresolved V genes, and no reason is known for the rest. V and J calls and clone size follow that table, whereas D and trimming were derived from the DNA. The table of this sample itemizes some 200,000 clones. The top ten hold 6.5% of the sample.

The cohort consisted of 650 to 700 healthy bone marrow donors. At the time of sampling, all cohort members were nominally healthy, though unrecorded immune exposures were likely present. The donor was CMV seronegative and was included in the group of a few hundred seronegative cohort members. A peripheral blood sample was collected from each donor, and TCR beta sequencing was performed on peripheral blood mononuclear cells. Genomic DNA extraction from the blood cell samples was performed with the Qiagen DNeasy Blood Extraction Kit. The receptor's source is a man younger than 40 in good health and CMV-seronegative. The receptor chain draws on TRBV19 and TRBJ2-7; a confident D gene designation cannot be given. Sample: PBMCs. The CDR3 region has the sequence CASSIDSASYEQYF. The DNA reads TGTGCCAGTAGTATAGACAGCGCCTCCTACGAGCAGTACTTC.